The 17 T cell receptor beta chains listed next were all sequenced from one sample in a study of CD8 T cells in Susac syndrome. Random hexamers were used to reverse transcribe an amount of about 0.5 to 1 ug RNA. TCRdb redid the calling of the immunoSEQ multiplex PCR reads with MiXCR, one entry per CDR3 protein. The data contain some 130,000 distinct CDR3 sequences, 91% of them singletons. Input material: CD8+ T cells from PBMCs. The receptors derive from a human donor with multiple sclerosis.

The sample holds one count of this clonotype. The V gene is TRBV3-1, the J gene TRBJ2-1; 9 positions match TRBD2. Trimming cost V 1 base and J 14 bases; bases outside gene matches: 9. The V gene's germline CDR1 is LGHDT and CDR2 YNNKEL (reference sequence). The CDR3 is 14 amino acids. CDR3: CASSQVQLAGREFF. CDR3 bases: TGTGCCAGCAGCCAAGTACAACTAGCGGGTCGCGAGTTCTTC.

The chain employs TRBV7-9 and TRBJ2-4; TRBD2 is a possible D gene (7 bases). Germline V gene lookup returns CDR1 SEHNR and CDR2 FQNEAQ (reference sequence). V was trimmed by 5 bases and J by 0 bases, leaving 14 bases between them. This CDR3 has 16 residues. This chain's CDR3 is CASSSQGGGAKNIQYF. CDR3 nucleotides: TGTGCCAGCAGCAGCCAGGGAGGGGGAGCCAAAAACATTCAGTACTTC.

The V and J genes are TRBV6-1 and TRBJ1-1, with D uncertain. The ends were cut back, 5 bases at V and 1 base at J, with 5 bases in the middle. Per the germline V gene, CDR1 is MNHNS and CDR2 is SASEGT. This CDR3 region has 12 residues. The CDR3 coding sequence is TGTGCCAGCAGTTCCGGGAACACTGAAGCTTTCTTT. It encodes CASSSGNTEAFF.

This clonotype was recorded once. The V call is TRBV3-1, the J call TRBJ2-1; tentatively, D is TRBD1 (5 bases). V lost 4 bases and J 7 bases, leaving 20 bases between the germline ends. The CDR3 totals 16 residues. Germline CDR1 reads LGHDT; CDR2 reads YNNKEL (reference sequence). CDR3 in DNA: TGTGCCAGCAGCCTAATGACAGATCTCCCAGAGAATGAGCAGTTCTTC. Protein: CASSLMTDLPENEQFF.

CDR3 DNA: TGTGCCAGCAGTCCAATAACTAGCGCGAACACCGGGGAGCTGTTTTTT. This sequence encodes CASSPITSANTGELFF. The chain employs TRBV27 and TRBJ2-2, with 7 bases identical to TRBD2. V shed 5 bases, J shed 0 bases, and the junction held 6 bases outside the gene matches. The germline V gene encodes CDR1 MNHEY and CDR2 SMNVEV (reference sequence). CDR3 length equals 16 residues.

This chain links TRBV9 with TRBJ2-1; tentative D call: TRBD2 (5 bases). The CDR3 consists of 14 residues. The V end was cut by 3 bases, the J end by 3 bases, with 10 bases between. Germline CDR1 SGDLS, CDR2 YYNGEE. CDR3 sequence: CASSEADNYNEQFF. The CDR3 nucleotides read TGTGCCAGCAGCGAAGCGGATAACTACAATGAGCAGTTCTTC.

V usage is TRBV29-1 and J usage is TRBJ2-1; no clear D. CDR1 SQVTM and CDR2 ANQGSEA come from the germline V gene. The germline V and J ends were trimmed by 7 bases and 3 bases, with 7 bases remaining between them. CDR3 length equals 11 residues. This CDR3 is CSGVSYNEQFF. CDR3 DNA: TGCAGCGGTGTAAGCTACAATGAGCAGTTCTTC.

The genes are TRBV12-3 or TRBV12-4 and TRBJ2-1; a weak D match, TRBD1 (6 bases). Trimming took 6 bases from V and 9 from J, leaving 12 bases between them. This CDR3 is 12 amino acids long. CDR3 loop: CASSRDRSEQFF. CDR3 DNA: TGTGCCAGCAGCCGAGACAGGTCTGAGCAGTTCTTC.

The V gene is TRBV4-1, the J gene TRBJ1-1; the D is unclear. The CDR3 is 13 amino acids. CDR1 and CDR2 from the germline V gene are MGHRA and YSYEKL. V shed 0 bases and J shed 4 bases, with 6 bases lying between them. CDR3 sequence (DNA): TGCGCCAGCAGCCAAGATTGGGGCACTGAAGCTTTCTTT. It codes for CASSQDWGTEAFF.

This chain joins TRBV18 and TRBJ2-3; D not resolved. The CDR3 runs to 15 residues. V gave up 6 bases and J gave up 0 bases, with 13 bases separating them. Germline values: CDR1 KGHSH, CDR2 LQKENI. The CDR3, as DNA: TGTGCCAGCTCCCCCGGACCCTCTAGCACAGATACGCAGTATTTT. It codes for CASSPGPSSTDTQYF.

The CDR3 spells CASSAIGTSGRAAGELFF. The CDR3 region has the DNA TGTGCCAGCAGTGCGATAGGGACTAGCGGGAGAGCCGCCGGGGAGCTGTTTTTT. This chain uses TRBV13 with TRBJ2-2; TRBD2 matches 14 bases. From germline, CDR1 is PRHDT and CDR2 FYEKMQ (reference sequence). The CDR3 runs to 18 residues. V trimming: 6 bases; J trimming: 6 bases; junction bases outside the gene matches: 12.

The chain employs TRBV29-1 and TRBJ2-2, with D uncertain. V lost 0 bases, J lost 8 bases, and 4 bases lay in between. Germline V gene data show CDR1 as SQVTM and CDR2 as ANQGSEA. The CDR3 sequence is 11 residues long. The CDR3 spells CSVEELGELFF. In DNA form, the CDR3 reads TGCAGCGTTGAAGAGCTAGGGGAGCTGTTTTTT.

CDR3 residues: CASNLATWMNTEAFF. The CDR3 DNA reads as TGTGCCAGTAACCTAGCCACATGGATGAACACTGAAGCTTTCTTT. The chain recombines TRBV19 with TRBJ1-1; D uncertain. The germline V and J ends were trimmed by 7 bases and 0 bases, with 15 bases remaining between them. The CDR3 length is 15 residues. CDR1 is LNHDA, CDR2 SQIVND, per germline (reference sequence).

The chain combines TRBV6-6 with TRBJ2-1; D is perhaps TRBD1 (5 bases). The CDR3 runs 14 residues. Germline CDR1 reads MNHNY; CDR2 reads SVGAGI (reference sequence). The germline V and J ends were trimmed by 0 bases and 5 bases, with 8 bases remaining between them. CDR3 in amino acids: CASSYSQGNNEQFF. For the CDR3, the DNA is TGTGCCAGCAGTTACTCGCAGGGAAACAATGAGCAGTTCTTC.

The chain joins TRBV30 to TRBJ2-7; maybe TRBD1 (6 bases). Germline-derived CDR1 and CDR2 are GTSNPN and SVGIG (reference sequence). This CDR3 has 11 amino acids. Trimming cost V 2 bases and J 7 bases, with 9 bases left between them. CDR3 protein: CAWSTGWEQYF. CDR3 nucleotide sequence: TGTGCCTGGAGTACAGGGTGGGAGCAGTACTTC.

The V and J genes are TRBV4-2 and TRBJ2-1; unclear D gene. Per the germline V gene, CDR1 is LGHNA and CDR2 is YNFKEQ. Trimming cost V 5 bases and J 7 bases, with 18 bases left between them. CDR3 size: 15 residues. The CDR3 loop reads CASSSASEFGNEQFF. The DNA of the CDR3 is TGTGCCAGCAGCTCAGCTAGTGAGTTTGGGAATGAGCAGTTCTTC.

V and J are TRBV4-1 and TRBJ2-1; perhaps TRBD2 as D (5 bases). Trimming stripped 3 bases from V and 3 bases from J, with 15 bases between. The CDR3 contains 16 residues. Looked up from germline, CDR1 is MGHRA and CDR2 is YSYEKL. CDR3 bases: TGCGCCAGCAGCCACGGGCTAGCTGGAGACTACAATGAGCAGTTCTTC. It translates to CASSHGLAGDYNEQFF.